The 16 T cell receptor beta chains below come from one sample, sequenced in a study of Ad26.COV2.S vaccination and SARS-CoV-2 variants. Treatment defined: about 20 received Ad26.COV2.S at low or high dose, single or two shots; a few received placebo; per-sample allocation not given. The study sampled participants on day 63 after the first vaccine or placebo injection. Generated by immunoSEQ multiplex PCR, the TCRdb table keeps only in-frame clones and is missing some. The data contain about 680,000 clones, more than 80% of them singletons. The material was peripheral blood, obtained in a trial of Ad26.COV2.S vaccine versus placebo. All receptors come from a person aged 18-65 years who received the Ad26.COV2.S COVID-19 vaccine or a placebo.

As for this clone: At the DNA level, this CDR3 is encoded by other sequences in the same sample as well. The chain couples TRBV19 to TRBJ2-3, with 8 bases matching TRBD1. The CDR3 runs 13 residues. The V and J ends lost 5 bases and 6 bases, in that order; junction bases with no gene match: 4. Germline V lookup: CDR1 LNHDA, CDR2 SQIVND (reference sequence). The CDR3 reads CASSSDRGDTQYF. The CDR3 DNA is TGTGCCAGTAGTTCCGACAGGGGCGATACGCAGTATTTT. The entire variable domain, with the rest obtained from reference TRBV19 and TRBJ2-3, is as follows: DGGITQSPKYLFRKEGQNVTLSCEQNLNHDAMYWYRQDPGQGLRLIYYSQIVNDFQKGDIAEGYSVSREKKESFPLTVTSAQKNPTAFYLCASSSDRGDTQYFGPGTRLTVL.

The genes are TRBV11-3 and TRBJ2-3; 8 bases line up with TRBD2. J gave up 4 bases and V 5 bases, and 8 bases lay outside the gene matches. The CDR3 loop spans 15 amino acids. Germline lookup yields CDR1 SGHNT and CDR2 YENEEA. The CDR3 reads CASSPERGGSDTQYF. CDR3 coding DNA: TGTGCCAGCAGCCCGGAACGGGGGGGTTCAGATACGCAGTATTTT.

The CDR3 nucleotides read TGCAGTGCTAGTAGGTTACCTGGGGCCAACGTCCTGACTTTC. Translation gives CSASRLPGANVLTF. This chain uses TRBV20-1 with TRBJ2-6; D is uncertain. CDR3 length: 14 amino acids. The V end was cut by 3 bases, the J end by 2 bases, with 8 bases between. Germline CDR1 DFQATT, CDR2 SNEGSKA (reference sequence).

The rearrangement uses TRBV7-2 and TRBJ2-7; D assignment may be TRBD1 or TRBD2 (5 bases each). V gave up 5 bases and J gave up 5 bases, with 13 bases separating them. Germline V lookup: CDR1 SGHTA, CDR2 FQGNSA. The CDR3 sequence is 13 residues long. Written as DNA, the CDR3 is TGTGCCAGCAGCCTTACCGGGGCCCACGAGCAGTACTTC. Translated: CASSLTGAHEQYF.

The rearrangement links TRBV18 to TRBJ2-5; 12 positions match TRBD2. From germline, CDR1 is KGHSH and CDR2 LQKENI. This CDR3 spans 17 amino acids. With 6 bases clipped from V and 1 base from J, the junction kept 9 bases outside the gene matches. CDR3 amino acids: CASSPSSGRVGQETQYF. CDR3 nucleotide sequence: TGTGCCAGCTCTCCCTCTAGCGGGAGGGTCGGCCAAGAGACCCAGTACTTC.

This clone is a singleton in its sample. This chain connects TRBV11-2 to TRBJ2-5, with D possibly called TRBD1 or TRBD2 (5 bases each). The CDR3 is made up of 13 amino acids. The germline gives CDR1 SGHAT, CDR2 FQNNGV. Between the trimmed V and J ends, which lost 2 bases and 4 bases, there was a span of 8 bases. The CDR3 protein is CASSLLGTETQYF. DNA for the CDR3: TGTGCCAGCAGCTTACTGGGGACAGAGACCCAGTACTTC.

This clone was detected only once. The genes are TRBV29-1 and TRBJ2-7, with 7 bases matching TRBD1. This CDR3 has 14 residues. Germline-derived CDR1 and CDR2 are SQVTM and ANQGSEA. Unmatched junction bases numbered 6, after V lost 4 bases and J lost 0 bases. DNA of the CDR3: TGCAGCGTTGCCAGGGGGACGAGCTCCTACGAGCAGTACTTC. Amino acid sequence: CSVARGTSSYEQYF.

The chain has TRBV10-3 and TRBJ2-7, with unresolved D. CDR1 is ENHRY, CDR2 SYGVKD, per germline. The CDR3 sequence is 11 residues long. The V gene lost 10 bases and the J gene lost 6 bases, with 13 bases spanning the gap. For the CDR3, the DNA is TGTGCCAGCAACACAGAGACCGAGCAGTACTTC. Translation: CASNTETEQYF.

The chain carries TRBV6-1 and TRBJ1-2; D remains unclear. The ends were cut back, 3 bases at V and 6 bases at J, with 8 bases in the middle. The V gene's germline CDR1 is MNHNS and CDR2 SASEGT. The CDR3 consists of 12 residues. The CDR3 DNA reads as TGTGCCAGCAGTGACGGGGTTCATGGCTACACCTTC. This translates into CASSDGVHGYTF.

V and J are TRBV30 and TRBJ2-5, with 13 bases fitting TRBD2. The CDR3 runs 17 residues. Per the germline V gene, CDR1 is GTSNPN and CDR2 is SVGIG (reference sequence). Germline trimming cut 1 base from V and 6 bases from J; bases unmatched to any gene: 11. The CDR3 nucleotides read TGTGCCTGGAGTGACTTTTTTACTAGCGGGGGGGCGAAGACCCAGTACTTC. It specifies CAWSDFFTSGGAKTQYF.

The rearrangement links TRBV7-8 to TRBJ1-4; 8 nucleotides agree with TRBD1. The CDR3 is made up of 15 amino acids. Looked up from germline, CDR1 is SGHVS and CDR2 is FQNEAQ. V dropped 4 bases and J dropped 6; count of bases not matched to a gene: 7. CDR3 bases: TGTGCCAGCAGCTCCGCAGGGGGCGCCGATGAAAAACTGTTTTTT. Encoded protein: CASSSAGGADEKLFF. The full variable domain, with the rest looked up from reference TRBV7-8 and TRBJ1-4, is GAGVSQSPRYKVAKRGQDVALRCDPISGHVSLFWYQQALGQGPEFLTYFQNEAQLDKSGLPSDRFFAERPEGSVSTLKIQRTQQEDSAVYLCASSSAGGADEKLFFGSGTQLSVL.

This clone has a handful of counts. The rearrangement joins TRBV30 to TRBJ1-6; TRBD1 might be the D (5 bases). Germline V lookup: CDR1 GTSNPN, CDR2 SVGIG (reference sequence). V was cut by 1 base and J by 5 bases, with 9 bases left in between. The CDR3 sequence is 14 residues long. CDR3 nucleotide sequence: TGTGCCTGGAGTGGGGGGTTAGATAATTCACCCCTCCACTTT. It translates to CAWSGGLDNSPLHF.

V usage is TRBV7-9 and J usage is TRBJ2-3; 10 bases match TRBD1. Germline V lookup: CDR1 SEHNR, CDR2 FQNEAQ (reference sequence). Trimming cost V 2 bases and J 2 bases; bases outside gene matches: 4. The CDR3 has 16 amino acids. The CDR3 is CASSLRRQGATDTQYF. The CDR3 DNA reads as TGTGCCAGCAGCTTACGTCGACAGGGGGCCACAGATACGCAGTATTTT. Filled out from reference TRBV7-9 and TRBJ2-3, the complete variable domain reads DTGVSQNPRHKITKRGQNVTFRCDPISEHNRLYWYRQTLGQGPEFLTYFQNEAQLEKSRLLSDRFSAERPKGSFSTLEIQRTEQGDSAMYLCASSLRRQGATDTQYFGPGTRLTVL.

The gene calls are TRBV7-6 and TRBJ2-2; 14 nucleotides agree with TRBD2. The length of the CDR3 is 16 residues. Germline assignment: CDR1 SGHVS and CDR2 FNYEAQ. The J segment lost 6 bases and the V segment lost 4 bases, leaving 4 bases of the junction unmatched. The CDR3 protein is CASSSGTSGSSGELFF. The CDR3 coding sequence is TGTGCCAGCAGCTCCGGGACTAGCGGGAGCTCCGGGGAGCTGTTTTTT.

The V gene is TRBV6-6, the J gene TRBJ1-2, with unresolved D. This CDR3 has 12 amino acids. Trimming pared 2 bases from V and 4 bases from J, leaving 5 bases between. From germline, CDR1 is MNHNY and CDR2 SVGAGI (reference sequence). CDR3 nucleotides: TGTGCCAGCAGTTACGGCCGCTATGGCTACACCTTC. Translating gives CASSYGRYGYTF.

In DNA, the CDR3 is TGTGCCAGCGGGGTAGACAGAAATCAGCCCCAGCATTTT. Protein sequence: CASGVDRNQPQHF. The chain employs TRBV6-4 and TRBJ1-5; maybe TRBD1 (5 bases). V dropped 8 bases and J dropped 4 bases, with 12 bases sitting between them. From germline, CDR1 is MRHNA and CDR2 SNTAGT. This CDR3 region has 13 residues.